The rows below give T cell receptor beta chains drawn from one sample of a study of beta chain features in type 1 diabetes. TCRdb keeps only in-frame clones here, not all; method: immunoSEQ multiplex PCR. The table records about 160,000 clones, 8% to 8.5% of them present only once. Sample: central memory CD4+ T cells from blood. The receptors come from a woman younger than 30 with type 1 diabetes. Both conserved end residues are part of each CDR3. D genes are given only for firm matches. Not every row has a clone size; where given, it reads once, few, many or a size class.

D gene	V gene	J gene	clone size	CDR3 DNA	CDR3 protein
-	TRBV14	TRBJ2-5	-	TGTGCCAGCAGCCAAGATAGGTGGCAGGGGGAGACCCAGTACTTC	CASSQDRWQGETQYF
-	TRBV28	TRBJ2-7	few	TGTGCCAGCCTTTCCCAGGTTACCTACGAGCAGTACTTC	CASLSQVTYEQYF
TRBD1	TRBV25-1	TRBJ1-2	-	TGTGCCAGCACCATGACAGGGAACTATGGCTACACCTTC	CASTMTGNYGYTF
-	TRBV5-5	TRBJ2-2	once	TGTGCCAGCAGCCTCCCTGCCGGGGAGCTGTTTTTT	CASSLPAGELFF
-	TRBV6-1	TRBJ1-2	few	TGTGCCAGCAGTGAAAGTCAGGGGCCTAACTATGGCTACACCTTC	CASSESQGPNYGYTF
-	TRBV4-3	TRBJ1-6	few	TGCGCCAGCAGCCAAGGGGCGGTGGGGGGAAATTCACCCCTCCACTTT	CASSQGAVGGNSPLHF
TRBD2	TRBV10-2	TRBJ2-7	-	TGCGCCAGCAGCGCCAGCGGGAACTACGAGCAGTACTTC	CASSASGNYEQYF
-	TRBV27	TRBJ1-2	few	TGTGCCAGCAGTTCCCCGGGAGGGGGCTATGGCTACACCTTC	CASSSPGGGYGYTF
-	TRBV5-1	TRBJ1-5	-	TGCGCCAGCAGCTCTGACTTCAATCAGCCCCAGCATTTT	CASSSDFNQPQHF
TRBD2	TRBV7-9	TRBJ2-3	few	TGTGCCACCCCGGCGGGACTAGGGTTAGATACGCAGTATTTT	CATPAGLGLDTQYF
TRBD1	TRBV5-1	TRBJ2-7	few	TGCGCCAGCAGCTTGGGGTCGGCAGGGGGTCTATCCTACGAGCAGTACTTC	CASSLGSAGGLSYEQYF
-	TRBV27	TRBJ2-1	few	TGTGCCAGCAGTCCCCGTACTTTTGCGGACAATGAGCAGTTCTTC	CASSPRTFADNEQFF
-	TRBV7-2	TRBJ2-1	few	TGTGCCAGCAGCCCTCAACAGGGACCCTACAATGAGCAGTTCTTC	CASSPQQGPYNEQFF
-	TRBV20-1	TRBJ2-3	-	TGCAGTGCTAGGGAGATAGATACGCAGTATTTT	CSAREIDTQYF
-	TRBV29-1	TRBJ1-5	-	TGCAGCGTTCGTGCGGCGAGCAATCAGCCCCAGCATTTT	CSVRAASNQPQHF
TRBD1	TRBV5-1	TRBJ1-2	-	TGCGCCACCCAATCCGGGACAGGGGGGAACTATGGCTACACCTTC	CATQSGTGGNYGYTF
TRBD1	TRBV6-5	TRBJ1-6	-	TGTGCCAGCAGCACGGGACAGGGAGTTTCACCCCTCCACTTT	CASSTGQGVSPLHF
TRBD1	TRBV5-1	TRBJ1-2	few	TGCGCCAGCAGCTTGGCCGGGGACAGGGCTGATGGCTACACCTTC	CASSLAGDRADGYTF
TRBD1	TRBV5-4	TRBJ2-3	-	TGTGCCAGCAGCGACCCTGAGACAGGGGGAAGCACAGATACGCAGTATTTT	CASSDPETGGSTDTQYF
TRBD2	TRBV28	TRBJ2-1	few	TGTGCGTCAGGGAGCGGGAGCAGGGATGAGCAGTTCTTC	CASGSGSRDEQFF
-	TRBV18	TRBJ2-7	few	TGTGCCAGCTCACCAGCTGGAGACGAGCAGTACTTC	CASSPAGDEQYF
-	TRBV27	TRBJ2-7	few	TGTGCCAGCAGTTTTACAGGGACAAACTACGAGCAGTACTTC	CASSFTGTNYEQYF
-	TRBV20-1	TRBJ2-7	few	TGCAGTGCTAGAGGCATGGCCGAGCAGTACTTC	CSARGMAEQYF
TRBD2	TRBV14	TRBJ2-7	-	TGTGCCAGCAGCCAAGACGGGCGGGGGAATTCCTACGAGCAGTACTTC	CASSQDGRGNSYEQYF